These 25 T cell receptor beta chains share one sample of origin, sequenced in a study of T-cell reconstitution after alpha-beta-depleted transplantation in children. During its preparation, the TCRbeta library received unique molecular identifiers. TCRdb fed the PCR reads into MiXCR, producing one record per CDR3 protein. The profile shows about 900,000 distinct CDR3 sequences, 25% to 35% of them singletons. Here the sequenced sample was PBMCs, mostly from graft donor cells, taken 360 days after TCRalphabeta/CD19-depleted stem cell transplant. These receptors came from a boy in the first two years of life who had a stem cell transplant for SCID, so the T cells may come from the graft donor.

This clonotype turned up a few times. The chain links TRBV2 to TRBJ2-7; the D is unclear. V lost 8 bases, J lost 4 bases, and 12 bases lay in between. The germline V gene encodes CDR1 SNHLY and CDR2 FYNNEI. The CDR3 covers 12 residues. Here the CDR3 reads CASSFDPYEQYF. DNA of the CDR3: TGTGCCAGCTCCTTCGATCCTTACGAGCAGTACTTC.

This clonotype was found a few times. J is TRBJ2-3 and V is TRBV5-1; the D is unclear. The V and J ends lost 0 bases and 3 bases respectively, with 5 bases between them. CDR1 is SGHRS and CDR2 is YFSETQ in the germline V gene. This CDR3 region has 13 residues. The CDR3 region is CASSLAETDTQYF. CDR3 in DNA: TGCGCCAGCAGCTTGGCTGAGACAGATACGCAGTATTTT.

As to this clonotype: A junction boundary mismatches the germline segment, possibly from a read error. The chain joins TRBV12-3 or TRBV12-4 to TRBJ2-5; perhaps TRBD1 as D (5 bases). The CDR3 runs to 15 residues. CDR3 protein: CATSFGLSKGETQYF. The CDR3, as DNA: TGTGCCACCAGTTTTGGCCTCTCGAAGGGGGAGACCCAGTACTTC.

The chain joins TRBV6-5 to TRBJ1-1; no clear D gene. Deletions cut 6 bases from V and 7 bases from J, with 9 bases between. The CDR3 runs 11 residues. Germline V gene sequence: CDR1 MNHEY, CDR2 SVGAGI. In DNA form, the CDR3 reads TGTGCCAGCAGCAGAGGCTTTGAAGCTTTCTTT. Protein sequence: CASSRGFEAFF.

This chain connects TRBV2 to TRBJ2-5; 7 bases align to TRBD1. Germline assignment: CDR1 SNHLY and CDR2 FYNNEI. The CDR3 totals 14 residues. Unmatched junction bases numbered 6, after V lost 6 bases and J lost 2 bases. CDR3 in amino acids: CASRAGTAQETQYF. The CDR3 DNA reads TGTGCCAGCAGGGCCGGGACAGCTCAAGAGACCCAGTACTTC. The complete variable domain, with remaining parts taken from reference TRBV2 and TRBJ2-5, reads EPEVTQTPSHQVTQMGQEVILRCVPISNHLYFYWYRQILGQKVEFLVSFYNNEISEKSEIFDDQFSVERPDGSNFTLKIRSTKLEDSAMYFCASRAGTAQETQYFGPGTRLLVL.

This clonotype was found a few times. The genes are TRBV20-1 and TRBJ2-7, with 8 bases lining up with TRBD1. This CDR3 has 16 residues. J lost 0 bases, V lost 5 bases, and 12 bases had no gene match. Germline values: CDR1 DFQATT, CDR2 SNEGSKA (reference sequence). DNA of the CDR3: TGCAGTGCTCAGAGATCTCCGGGACAGGTCTCCTACGAGCAGTACTTC. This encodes CSAQRSPGQVSYEQYF.

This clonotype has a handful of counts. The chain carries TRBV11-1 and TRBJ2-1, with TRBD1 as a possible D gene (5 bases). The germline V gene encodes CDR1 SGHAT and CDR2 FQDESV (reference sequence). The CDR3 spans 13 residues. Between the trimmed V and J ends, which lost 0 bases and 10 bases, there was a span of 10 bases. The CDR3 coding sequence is TGTGCCAGCAGCTTAGCGACAGCGTACGAGCAGTTCTTC. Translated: CASSLATAYEQFF.

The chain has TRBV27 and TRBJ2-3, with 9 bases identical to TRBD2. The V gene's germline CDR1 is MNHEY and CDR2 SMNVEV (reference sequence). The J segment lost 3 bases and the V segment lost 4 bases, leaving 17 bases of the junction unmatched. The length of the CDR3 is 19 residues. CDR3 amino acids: CASSSFSSLIAGATDTQYF. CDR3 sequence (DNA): TGTGCCAGCAGTTCCTTCAGCTCACTTATAGCGGGGGCAACAGATACGCAGTATTTT.

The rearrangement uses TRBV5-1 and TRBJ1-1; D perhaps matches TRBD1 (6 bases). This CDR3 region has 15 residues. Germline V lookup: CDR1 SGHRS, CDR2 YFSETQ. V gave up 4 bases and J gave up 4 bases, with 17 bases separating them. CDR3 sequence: CASSAGGGLVTEAFF. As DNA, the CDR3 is TGCGCCAGCAGCGCTGGAGGGGGGCTTGTCACTGAAGCTTTCTTT.

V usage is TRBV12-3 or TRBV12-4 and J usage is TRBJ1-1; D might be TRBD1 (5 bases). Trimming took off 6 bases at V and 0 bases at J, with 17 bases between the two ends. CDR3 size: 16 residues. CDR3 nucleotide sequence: TGTGCCAGCAGACTTTCGGGACTCCGCATGAACACTGAAGCTTTCTTT. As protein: CASRLSGLRMNTEAFF.

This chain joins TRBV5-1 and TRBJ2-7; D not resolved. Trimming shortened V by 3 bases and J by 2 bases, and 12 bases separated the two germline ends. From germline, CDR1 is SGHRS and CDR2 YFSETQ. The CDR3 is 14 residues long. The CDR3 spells CASSSQQTAYEQYF. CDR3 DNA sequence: TGCGCCAGCAGCTCTCAGCAGACCGCCTACGAGCAGTACTTC.

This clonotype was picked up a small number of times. CDR3 nucleotide sequence: TGCAGCGTTGAACGCCCGGGGGCAGGATCTCTAGCCAAAAACATTCAGTACTTC. Translated, it gives CSVERPGAGSLAKNIQYF. The chain links TRBV29-1 to TRBJ2-4, with D perhaps given as TRBD1 or TRBD2 (6 bases each). Germline lookup yields CDR1 SQVTM and CDR2 ANQGSEA. Trimming left V 2 bases short and J 0 bases short, with 20 bases between. The CDR3 is 18 amino acids.

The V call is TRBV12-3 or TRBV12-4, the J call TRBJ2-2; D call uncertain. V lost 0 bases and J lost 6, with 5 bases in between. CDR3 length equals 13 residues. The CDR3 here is CASSLAVAGELFF. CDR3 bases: TGTGCCAGCAGTTTAGCTGTGGCCGGGGAGCTGTTTTTT.

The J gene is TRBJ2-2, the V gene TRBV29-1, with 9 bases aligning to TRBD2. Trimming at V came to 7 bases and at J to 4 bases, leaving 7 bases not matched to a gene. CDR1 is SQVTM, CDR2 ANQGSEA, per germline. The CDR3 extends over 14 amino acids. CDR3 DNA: TGCAGCGCTACCAGCGGGGGGTTCACCGGGGAGCTGTTTTTT. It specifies CSATSGGFTGELFF.

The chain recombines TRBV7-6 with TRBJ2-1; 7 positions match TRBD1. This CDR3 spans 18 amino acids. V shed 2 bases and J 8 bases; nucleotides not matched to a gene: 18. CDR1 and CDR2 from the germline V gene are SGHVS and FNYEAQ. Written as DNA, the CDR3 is TGTGCCAGCAGCTTATCAGTCGATCGGGCAGGGGGTGGTCATGAGCAGTTCTTC. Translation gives CASSLSVDRAGGGHEQFF.

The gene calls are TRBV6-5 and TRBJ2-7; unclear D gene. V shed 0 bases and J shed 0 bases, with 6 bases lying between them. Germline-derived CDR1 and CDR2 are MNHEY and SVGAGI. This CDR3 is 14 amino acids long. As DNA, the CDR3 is TGTGCCAGCAGTTACTCGAAGGCCTCCTACGAGCAGTACTTC. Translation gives CASSYSKASYEQYF.

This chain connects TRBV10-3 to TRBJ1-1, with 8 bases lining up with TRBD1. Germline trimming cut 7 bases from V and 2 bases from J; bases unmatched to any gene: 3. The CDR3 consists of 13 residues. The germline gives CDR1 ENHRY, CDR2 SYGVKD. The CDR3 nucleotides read TGTGCCATCAAGGACAGGGCCAACACTGAAGCTTTCTTT. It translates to CAIKDRANTEAFF.

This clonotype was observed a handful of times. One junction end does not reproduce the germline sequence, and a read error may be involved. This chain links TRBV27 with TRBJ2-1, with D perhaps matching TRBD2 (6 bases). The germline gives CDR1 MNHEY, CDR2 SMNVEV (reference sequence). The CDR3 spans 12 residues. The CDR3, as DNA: TGTGCCAGCCGGGACTCCCACAATGAGCAGTTCTTC. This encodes CASRDSHNEQFF.

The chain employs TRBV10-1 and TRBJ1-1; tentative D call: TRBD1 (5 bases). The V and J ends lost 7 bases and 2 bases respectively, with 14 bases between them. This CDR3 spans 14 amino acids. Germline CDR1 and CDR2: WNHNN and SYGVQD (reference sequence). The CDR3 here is CASTGQGFNTEAFF. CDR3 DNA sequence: TGCGCCAGCACCGGCCAGGGCTTCAACACTGAAGCTTTCTTT.

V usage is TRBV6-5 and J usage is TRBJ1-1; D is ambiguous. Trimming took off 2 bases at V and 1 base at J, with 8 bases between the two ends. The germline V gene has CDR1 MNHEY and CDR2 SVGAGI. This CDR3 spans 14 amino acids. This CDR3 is CASSYGFGNTEAFF. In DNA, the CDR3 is TGTGCCAGCAGTTACGGGTTCGGGAACACTGAAGCTTTCTTT.

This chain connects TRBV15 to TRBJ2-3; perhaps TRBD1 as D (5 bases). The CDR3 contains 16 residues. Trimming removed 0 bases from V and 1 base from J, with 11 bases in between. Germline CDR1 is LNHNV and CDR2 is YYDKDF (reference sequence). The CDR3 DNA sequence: TGTGCCACCAGCAGAGACAGGGCTCTAGGCACAGATACGCAGTATTTT. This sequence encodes CATSRDRALGTDTQYF.

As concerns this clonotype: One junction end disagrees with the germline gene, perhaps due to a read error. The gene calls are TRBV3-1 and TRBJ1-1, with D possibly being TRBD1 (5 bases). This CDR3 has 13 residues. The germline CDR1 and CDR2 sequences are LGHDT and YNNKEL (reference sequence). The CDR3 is CASCQLGLTEAFF. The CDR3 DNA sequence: TGTGCCAGCTGCCAGCTGGGGCTCACTGAAGCTTTCTTT.

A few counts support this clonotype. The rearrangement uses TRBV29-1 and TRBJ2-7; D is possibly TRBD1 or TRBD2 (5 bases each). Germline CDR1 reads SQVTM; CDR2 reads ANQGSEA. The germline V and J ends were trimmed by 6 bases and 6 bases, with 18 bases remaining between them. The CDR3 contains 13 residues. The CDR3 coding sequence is TGCAGCGTGGCTGGGGGTAGTCCCATCGAGCAGTACTTC. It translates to CSVAGGSPIEQYF.

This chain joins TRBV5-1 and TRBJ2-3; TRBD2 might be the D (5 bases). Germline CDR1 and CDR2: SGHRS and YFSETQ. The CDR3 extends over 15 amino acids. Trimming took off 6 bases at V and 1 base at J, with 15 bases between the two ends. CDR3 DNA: TGCGCCAGCACGGTAATTCCGAGGGGCACAGATACGCAGTATTTT. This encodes CASTVIPRGTDTQYF.

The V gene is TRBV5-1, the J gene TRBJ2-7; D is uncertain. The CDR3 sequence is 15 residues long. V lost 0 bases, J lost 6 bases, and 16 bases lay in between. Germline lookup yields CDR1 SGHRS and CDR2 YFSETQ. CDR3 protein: CASSLAMGEVPEQYF. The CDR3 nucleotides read TGCGCCAGCAGCTTGGCCATGGGCGAAGTCCCCGAGCAGTACTTC.